Here is one T cell receptor (beta chain) with its context. TCRdb keeps only in-frame clones here, not all; method: immunoSEQ multiplex PCR. The data show tens of thousands of clones, with 80% to 85% seen just once and around 23% held by the top ten. CDR3 length: 13 amino acids. Germline lookup yields CDR1 SGHKS and CDR2 YYEKEE (reference sequence). V lost 0 bases and J 3 bases, leaving 7 bases between the germline ends. The data derive from a study of control samples from healthy donors and cancer patients. The sequenced material came from PBMCs. The chain couples TRBV5-5 to TRBJ2-7, with D unclear. This sequence originates from a man aged 55 to 69 with colorectal cancer. This chain's CDR3 is CASSLVPIYEQYV. For the CDR3, the DNA is TGTGCCAGCAGCTTGGTACCGATCTACGAGCAGTACGTC.